The 6 T cell receptor beta chains listed next were all sequenced from one sample in a study of early T cells in non-severe SARS-CoV-2 infection. TCRdb independently ran MiXCR on the 5' RACE reads; one entry per CDR3 protein. The sample includes about 81,000 distinct CDR3 sequences, over 5% of them seen just once. Sequencing was done on a sample of whole blood. These receptors all come from an adult who was a healthcare worker with PCR-confirmed SARS-CoV-2 infection or an uninfected control (not recorded which).

This clonotype was recorded at least ten times. The chain carries TRBV7-9 and TRBJ1-1; 9 bases are a match to TRBD1. CDR1 and CDR2 (germline): SEHNR, FQNEAQ (reference sequence). Trimming at V came to 5 bases and at J to 4 bases, leaving 11 bases not matched to a gene. The CDR3 consists of 16 residues. The CDR3 sequence: CASSTRTGDFGTEAFF. In DNA, the CDR3 is TGTGCCAGCAGCACACGGACAGGGGATTTTGGCACTGAAGCTTTCTTT. Supplemented by reference TRBV7-9 and TRBJ1-1, the full variable domain reads DTGVSQNPRHKITKRGQNVTFRCDPISEHNRLYWYRQTLGQGPEFLTYFQNEAQLEKSRLLSDRFSAERPKGSFSTLEIQRTEQGDSAMYLCASSTRTGDFGTEAFFGQGTRLTVV.

V and J are TRBV7-8 and TRBJ2-5; unclear D gene. CDR3 length: 13 residues. V shed 1 base and J shed 5 bases, with 8 bases lying between them. CDR1 is SGHVS, CDR2 FQNEAQ, per germline. The CDR3 nucleotides read TGTGCCAGCAGCTTAGTCGTCCCGGAGACCCAGTACTTC. Its protein product is CASSLVVPETQYF.

V gene TRBV7-2 combines with J gene TRBJ2-2, with a weak D call TRBD2 (5 bases). Germline values: CDR1 SGHTA, CDR2 FQGNSA. Between the trimmed V and J ends, which lost 10 bases and 5 bases, there was a span of 14 bases. The length of the CDR3 is 13 residues. The CDR3 protein is CATLRVTTGELFF. The CDR3 bases are TGTGCCACCTTGCGGGTTACTACCGGGGAGCTGTTTTTT.

The rearrangement links TRBV19 to TRBJ2-1; unclear D gene. The germline gives CDR1 LNHDA, CDR2 SQIVND (reference sequence). Trimming took off 4 bases at V and 0 bases at J, with 10 bases between the two ends. The CDR3 sequence is 15 residues long. CDR3 residues: CASSKTQSSYNEQFF. The CDR3 DNA reads TGTGCCAGTAGTAAGACACAGAGCTCCTACAATGAGCAGTTCTTC.

The gene calls are TRBV27 and TRBJ1-5; 8 bases line up with TRBD1. Trimming took 5 bases from V and 0 from J; bases not matched to a gene: 6. Germline values: CDR1 MNHEY, CDR2 SMNVEV (reference sequence). CDR3 length: 16 residues. The CDR3 bases are TGTGCCAGCAGTACTACAGGGGGAGCTAGCAATCAGCCCCAGCATTTT. Its translation: CASSTTGGASNQPQHF.

The sample holds a few counts of this clonotype. V is TRBV18 and J is TRBJ2-5; D not resolved. This CDR3 comprises 15 residues. CDR1 is KGHSH, CDR2 LQKENI, per germline. With 6 bases removed from V and 1 base from J, the gap between germline ends came to 15 bases. CDR3 sequence: CASSQPDISQETQYF. CDR3 DNA: TGTGCCAGCTCCCAACCCGACATCAGCCAAGAGACCCAGTACTTC. The whole variable domain, remainder taken from reference TRBV18 and TRBJ2-5, is NAGVMQNPRHLVRRRGQEARLRCSPMKGHSHVYWYRQLPEEGLKFMVYLQKENIIDESGMPKERFSAEFPKEGPSILRIQQVVRGDSAAYFCASSQPDISQETQYFGPGTRLLVL.